This T cell receptor (beta chain) was recorded in a study of shared clonotypes between healthy human individuals. V lost 3 bases to trimming and J lost 4 bases, with 15 bases between them. The CDR3 consists of 16 residues. Germline CDR1 and CDR2: LNHDA and SQIVND (reference sequence). Notes on the study in general: Even with large depth, rarefaction showed that sorted-subset sequencing was incomplete.

Data came from immunoSEQ multiplex PCR; TCRdb stores just in-frame clones and leaves some out. This table has roughly 1.4 million clones, less than 99% appearing once. This clone was recorded only once. What it binds is not known. The TCR sequence derives from a man younger than 40 in good health. This chain connects TRBV19 to TRBJ2-2; D might be TRBD2 (5 bases). The sample taken for sequencing was naive CD4+ T cells sorted from blood. Subset noted: CD45RA+ positively selected. For the CDR3, the DNA is TGTGCCAGTAGTATCCGACAAGGGAGTGGCACCGGGGAGCTGTTTTTT. Amino acid sequence: CASSIRQGSGTGELFF.